This is a list of T cell receptor beta chains from one sample in a study of cytomegalovirus exposure and HLA in healthy donors. Using immunoSEQ multiplex PCR, the repertoire was profiled, and TCRdb retains in-frame clones only, with some absent. The table has around 100,000 clones, about four fifths seen once. Sequencing used PBMCs. These receptors were obtained from a man aged 30 to 39 in good health and CMV-seropositive. CDR3s include the opening cysteine and the closing phenylalanine or tryptophan. A D gene is named only where the DNA matches it firmly. Size is stated for part of the rows, as once, few or many counts, or as a class when the clone is expanded.

d_call: .; clone_size: .; v_call: TRBV30; j_call: TRBJ2-2; cdr3_nt: TGTGCCTGGAGTCGGGTACTAGACCTCACCGGGGAGCTGTTTTTT; cdr3_aa: CAWSRVLDLTGELFF
d_call: TRBD1; clone_size: once; v_call: TRBV19; j_call: TRBJ1-2; cdr3_nt: TGTGCCAGTAGTTTGACAGGGGGCGACTATGGCTACACCTTC; cdr3_aa: CASSLTGGDYGYTF
d_call: TRBD1; clone_size: .; v_call: TRBV9; j_call: TRBJ2-2; cdr3_nt: TGTGCCAGCAGCGCTCGGACAGGGGGGAAGAACACCGGGGAGCTGTTTTTT; cdr3_aa: CASSARTGGKNTGELFF
d_call: TRBD1; clone_size: .; v_call: TRBV11-3; j_call: TRBJ2-5; cdr3_nt: TGTGCCAGCAAGGGTCGACAGGGGGCATTGGGCCAAGAGACCCAGTACTTC; cdr3_aa: CASKGRQGALGQETQYF
d_call: .; clone_size: .; v_call: TRBV10-3; j_call: TRBJ1-1; cdr3_nt: TGTGCCATCAGTGAAGAGGGAATGAACACTGAAGCTTTCTTT; cdr3_aa: CAISEEGMNTEAFF
d_call: TRBD1; clone_size: .; v_call: TRBV7-9; j_call: TRBJ2-2; cdr3_nt: TGTGCCTTCTACAGGGGTAGTGCCACCGGGGAGCTGTTTTTT; cdr3_aa: CAFYRGSATGELFF
d_call: .; clone_size: .; v_call: TRBV6-1; j_call: TRBJ2-7; cdr3_nt: TGTGCCAGCAATCGGGGATATGCCTACGAGCAGTACTTC; cdr3_aa: CASNRGYAYEQYF
d_call: TRBD1; clone_size: .; v_call: TRBV7-7; j_call: TRBJ2-1; cdr3_nt: TGTGCCAGCAGCTCGGGACAGGCGTTCTACAATGAGCAGTTCTTC; cdr3_aa: CASSSGQAFYNEQFF
d_call: .; clone_size: .; v_call: TRBV5-1; j_call: TRBJ2-5; cdr3_nt: TGCGCCACTAAGCGGTCCGGTGAGACCCAGTACTTC; cdr3_aa: CATKRSGETQYF
d_call: TRBD1; clone_size: once; v_call: TRBV28; j_call: TRBJ1-1; cdr3_nt: TGTGCCAGCAGTTTAGCAGGGGGCAGGACTGCTTTCTTT; cdr3_aa: CASSLAGGRTAFF
d_call: .; clone_size: .; v_call: TRBV5-1; j_call: TRBJ1-1; cdr3_nt: TGCGCCAGCAGCTTGGGGTTCGGACTGACTGAAGCTTTCTTT; cdr3_aa: CASSLGFGLTEAFF
d_call: .; clone_size: .; v_call: TRBV5-4; j_call: TRBJ1-1; cdr3_nt: TGTGCCAGCAGCCCTCGGACAGATAACACTGAAGCTTTCTTT; cdr3_aa: CASSPRTDNTEAFF
d_call: TRBD2; clone_size: .; v_call: TRBV4-1; j_call: TRBJ2-7; cdr3_nt: TGCGCCAGCAGCCAAGATGTCACTAGCGGGGGGAACGAGCAGTACTTC; cdr3_aa: CASSQDVTSGGNEQYF
d_call: TRBD1; clone_size: .; v_call: TRBV6-1; j_call: TRBJ1-2; cdr3_nt: TGTGCCAGCAGTGACAGGGGGCCGGGGGATCGTGGCTACACCTTC; cdr3_aa: CASSDRGPGDRGYTF
d_call: TRBD2; clone_size: .; v_call: TRBV10-1; j_call: TRBJ2-3; cdr3_nt: TGCGCCAGCAGTGAGATCCTACGGGGGGGAGTAGATACGCAGTATTTT; cdr3_aa: CASSEILRGGVDTQYF
d_call: TRBD1; clone_size: .; v_call: TRBV6-5; j_call: TRBJ1-2; cdr3_nt: TGTGCCAGCAGTTACTCGGGACAGTTCTATGGCTACACCTTC; cdr3_aa: CASSYSGQFYGYTF
d_call: TRBD1; clone_size: .; v_call: TRBV6-1; j_call: TRBJ2-7; cdr3_nt: TGTGCCAGCAGTGAACGACAGGGCCTCTCCTACGAGCAGTACTTC; cdr3_aa: CASSERQGLSYEQYF
d_call: TRBD2; clone_size: few; v_call: TRBV27; j_call: TRBJ2-5; cdr3_nt: TGTGCCAGCAGTTTATCAACTAGCGGAGAGACCCAGTACTTC; cdr3_aa: CASSLSTSGETQYF
d_call: .; clone_size: .; v_call: TRBV19; j_call: TRBJ1-2; cdr3_nt: TGTGCCAGTAGTATAGTCCTGGAGGACCTAAACTATGGCTACACCTTC; cdr3_aa: CASSIVLEDLNYGYTF
d_call: TRBD1; clone_size: .; v_call: TRBV5-1; j_call: TRBJ2-7; cdr3_nt: TGCGCCAGCAGCAGCGGACAGGGAATGGAGGAGCAGTACTTC; cdr3_aa: CASSSGQGMEEQYF
d_call: TRBD2; clone_size: .; v_call: TRBV9; j_call: TRBJ2-3; cdr3_nt: TGTGCCAGCAGCGTCGGACTAGCGGGGACTAGCACAGATACGCAGTATTTT; cdr3_aa: CASSVGLAGTSTDTQYF
d_call: .; clone_size: .; v_call: TRBV19; j_call: TRBJ2-2; cdr3_nt: TGTGCCAGTAGTATGTCCGGTAGCCGGAACACCGGGGAGCTGTTTTTT; cdr3_aa: CASSMSGSRNTGELFF
d_call: .; clone_size: .; v_call: TRBV4-2; j_call: TRBJ1-5; cdr3_nt: TGTGCCAGCAGCTACGAGGCGAACTGGAGCAATCAGCCCCAGCATTTT; cdr3_aa: CASSYEANWSNQPQHF
d_call: .; clone_size: .; v_call: TRBV6-1; j_call: TRBJ2-4; cdr3_nt: TGTGCCAGCAGTGAAGCTCAGGGCGGCATTCAGTACTTC; cdr3_aa: CASSEAQGGIQYF
d_call: .; clone_size: .; v_call: TRBV6-1; j_call: TRBJ1-2; cdr3_nt: TGTGCCAGCCACCTGCGGGCGGTGAGCTATGGCTACACCTTC; cdr3_aa: CASHLRAVSYGYTF
d_call: .; clone_size: .; v_call: TRBV11-3; j_call: TRBJ2-2; cdr3_nt: TGTGCCAGCAGCTTGGGGGGTTCGAACACCGGGGAGCTGTTTTTT; cdr3_aa: CASSLGGSNTGELFF
d_call: .; clone_size: .; v_call: TRBV18; j_call: TRBJ2-5; cdr3_nt: TGTGCCAGTTTCGGAGGGGTAGCTTGGAACCAAGAGACCCAGTACTTC; cdr3_aa: CASFGGVAWNQETQYF
d_call: .; clone_size: .; v_call: TRBV9; j_call: TRBJ2-1; cdr3_nt: TGTGCCAGCAGCGCCGACTATGCCTTGGGGGGTGAGCAGTTCTTC; cdr3_aa: CASSADYALGGEQFF
d_call: .; clone_size: few; v_call: TRBV6-1; j_call: TRBJ1-5; cdr3_nt: TGTGCCAGCAGTGATCAGGGAGGATATCAGCCCCAGCATTTT; cdr3_aa: CASSDQGGYQPQHF
d_call: TRBD1; clone_size: .; v_call: TRBV5-1; j_call: TRBJ1-1; cdr3_nt: TGCGCCAGCGGGACAGCAGGTGGCACTGAAGCTTTCTTT; cdr3_aa: CASGTAGGTEAFF
d_call: TRBD1; clone_size: .; v_call: TRBV5-6; j_call: TRBJ1-2; cdr3_nt: TGTGCCAGCAGCTTGCGGGGACAGGTTAATAGTAACCGCTACACCTTC; cdr3_aa: CASSLRGQVNSNRYTF
d_call: .; clone_size: .; v_call: TRBV6-5; j_call: TRBJ1-5; cdr3_nt: TGTGCCAGCAGTTACCGCCAGTATAGCAATCAGCCCCAGCATTTT; cdr3_aa: CASSYRQYSNQPQHF
d_call: .; clone_size: .; v_call: TRBV5-4; j_call: TRBJ2-5; cdr3_nt: TGTGCCAGCAGCATTGAACAGGGTTTTGAGACCCAGTACTTC; cdr3_aa: CASSIEQGFETQYF
d_call: TRBD2; clone_size: few; v_call: TRBV7-9; j_call: TRBJ2-5; cdr3_nt: TGTGCCAGCAGCAGACTAGCGGGGGGAGTAGAGACCCAGTACTTC; cdr3_aa: CASSRLAGGVETQYF
d_call: .; clone_size: .; v_call: TRBV6-1; j_call: TRBJ1-2; cdr3_nt: TGTGCCAGCGACCGGGGGGCGGGATATGGCTACACCTTC; cdr3_aa: CASDRGAGYGYTF
d_call: TRBD1; clone_size: .; v_call: TRBV25-1; j_call: TRBJ2-2; cdr3_nt: TGTGCCAGCAGTGACGACAGGGGCGCGAACACCGGGGAGCTGTTTTTT; cdr3_aa: CASSDDRGANTGELFF
d_call: .; clone_size: .; v_call: TRBV6-4; j_call: TRBJ1-1; cdr3_nt: TGTGCCAGCAGTGATCAACTGGGCGCTGAAGCTTTCTTT; cdr3_aa: CASSDQLGAEAFF
d_call: TRBD1; clone_size: .; v_call: TRBV11-2; j_call: TRBJ1-2; cdr3_nt: TGTGCCAGCAGCTCCCCACAAACAGGGGGCAATGGCTACACCTTC; cdr3_aa: CASSSPQTGGNGYTF
d_call: TRBD2; clone_size: .; v_call: TRBV9; j_call: TRBJ2-5; cdr3_nt: TGTGCCAGCAGCGTGGGCACTAGCGGGGGGTGGGAGACCCAGTACTTC; cdr3_aa: CASSVGTSGGWETQYF
d_call: TRBD1; clone_size: .; v_call: TRBV5-1; j_call: TRBJ2-1; cdr3_nt: TGCGCCAGCAGCTTGGAGACAGGGCTTTACAATGAGCAGTTCTTC; cdr3_aa: CASSLETGLYNEQFF